This entry lists 29 T cell receptor beta chains sequenced from one sample in a study of vaccination and CD4 T cells after COVID-19. TCRdb itself ran the PCR reads through MiXCR, one entry per CDR3 protein. The sample carries approximately 14,000 distinct CDR3 sequences, 69% recorded once. Sequenced material: CD4+ T cells from blood, taken after SARS-CoV-2 vaccination. These TCRs come from a human donor who had recovered from COVID-19.

This clonotype turned up a few times. The CDR3 here is CSARDVSGGAQETQYF. The DNA for the CDR3 is TGCAGTGCTAGAGATGTTTCGGGAGGGGCCCAAGAGACCCAGTACTTC. The chain carries TRBV20-1 and TRBJ2-5; the match to TRBD2 covers 8 bases. Germline V gene data show CDR1 as DFQATT and CDR2 as SNEGSKA (reference sequence). With V trimmed by 0 bases and J by 1 base, 7 bases remained unmatched. The CDR3 runs to 16 residues.

The V call is TRBV19, the J call TRBJ1-5; no definite D call. Per the germline V gene, CDR1 is LNHDA and CDR2 is SQIVND (reference sequence). CDR3 length: 15 amino acids. Trimming took off 2 bases at V and 2 bases at J, with 10 bases between the two ends. CDR3 DNA: TGTGCCAGTAGTATATGGGGTCGGGGCAATCAGCCCCAGCATTTT. This encodes CASSIWGRGNQPQHF.

This clonotype has only a few counts. V gene TRBV6-2 or TRBV6-3 combines with J gene TRBJ2-5; 7 bases are a match to TRBD1. In germline, CDR1 is MNHEY, CDR2 SVGEGT. This CDR3 is 16 amino acids long. V trimming: 2 bases; J trimming: 2 bases; junction bases outside the gene matches: 8. CDR3 bases: TGTGCCAGCAGTTACGAGTCGGGACAGAGACAAGAGACCCAGTACTTC. As protein: CASSYESGQRQETQYF.

The chain carries TRBV7-2 and TRBJ1-2; D is uncertain. V was cut by 2 bases and J by 6 bases, with 16 bases left in between. Germline lookup yields CDR1 SGHTA and CDR2 FQGNSA. The CDR3 contains 15 residues. The CDR3 reads CASSLSGPPMDGYTF. The CDR3 DNA sequence: TGTGCCAGCAGCTTATCAGGTCCCCCTATGGATGGCTACACCTTC. Using reference TRBV7-2 and TRBJ1-2 for the parts outside the CDR3, the full variable domain is GAGVSQSPSNKVTEKGKDVELRCDPISGHTALYWYRQSLGQGLEFLIYFQGNSAPDKSGLPSDRFSAERTGGSVSTLTIQRTQQEDSAVYLCASSLSGPPMDGYTFGSGTRLTVV.

The V call is TRBV7-2, the J call TRBJ1-2; a weak D match, TRBD1 (5 bases). The CDR3 contains 15 residues. Trimming left V 4 bases short and J 4 bases short, with 16 bases between. Germline values: CDR1 SGHTA, CDR2 FQGNSA. This CDR3 reads CASSSTGRPTYGYTF. DNA of the CDR3: TGTGCCAGCAGCTCCACGGGACGGCCGACCTATGGCTACACCTTC.

The rearrangement uses TRBV15 and TRBJ2-7; D assignment may be TRBD1 or TRBD2 (5 bases each). From germline, CDR1 is LNHNV and CDR2 YYDKDF (reference sequence). Trimming took off 0 bases at V and 6 bases at J, with 9 bases between the two ends. CDR3 size: 13 residues. CDR3 sequence (DNA): TGTGCCACCAGCAGAGATCCGGGGCGCGAGCAGTACTTC. Encoded protein: CATSRDPGREQYF.

The V call is TRBV20-1, the J call TRBJ1-6; 8 bases match TRBD1. This CDR3 comprises 17 residues. V gave up 4 bases and J gave up 4 bases; unmatched junction bases: 12. Germline loops: CDR1 DFQATT, CDR2 SNEGSKA (reference sequence). This CDR3 is CSATPGQAAPYNSPLHF. CDR3 nucleotide sequence: TGCAGTGCTACCCCGGGACAGGCGGCCCCTTATAATTCACCCCTCCACTTT.

This clonotype has more than one count but fewer than ten. The chain recombines TRBV7-2 with TRBJ1-2; D might be TRBD1 (5 bases). The CDR3 extends over 13 amino acids. CDR1 and CDR2 (germline): SGHTA, FQGNSA. Between the trimmed V and J ends, which lost 5 bases and 4 bases, there was a span of 11 bases. The CDR3 here is CASSRDGTYGYTF. The CDR3 DNA reads as TGTGCCAGCAGCCGGGACGGAACCTATGGCTACACCTTC.

This clonotype has a single count. This chain joins TRBV9 and TRBJ2-7, with D possibly being TRBD1 or TRBD2 (6 bases each). CDR3 length: 16 amino acids. CDR1 is SGDLS, CDR2 YYNGEE, per germline. Trimming removed 3 bases at V and 2 bases at J, with 18 bases between. The CDR3 protein is CASSAGAGTNPYEQYF. The CDR3 DNA is TGTGCCAGCAGCGCGGGGGCCGGGACGAATCCCTACGAGCAGTACTTC.

The chain is built from TRBV6-1 and TRBJ2-1; no definite D call. Per the germline V gene, CDR1 is MNHNS and CDR2 is SASEGT. Trimming removed 10 bases from V and 4 bases from J, with 8 bases in between. The CDR3 is 11 amino acids. The CDR3 DNA sequence: TGTGCCACCCGTCTGTACAATGAGCAGTTCTTC. Protein sequence: CATRLYNEQFF.

The V gene is TRBV2, the J gene TRBJ2-7; D is undetermined. V dropped 6 bases and J dropped 9 bases, with 12 bases sitting between them. The V gene's germline CDR1 is SNHLY and CDR2 FYNNEI. The CDR3 length is 11 residues. CDR3 residues: CASSADLGQYF. The CDR3 region has the DNA TGTGCCAGCAGCGCCGACCTGGGGCAGTACTTC.

As DNA, the CDR3 is TGTGCCAGCAGCACCCGACAGGGAGTGGATTCACCCCTCCACTTT. It specifies CASSTRQGVDSPLHF. The chain uses TRBV7-2 and TRBJ1-6, with 7 bases fitting TRBD1. The CDR3 length is 15 residues. The V gene end was trimmed by 5 bases and the J gene end by 8 bases; junction bases not matched to a gene: 9. In germline, CDR1 is SGHTA, CDR2 FQGNSA.

This sequence joins TRBV10-3 and TRBJ2-3; 9 bases are a match to TRBD1. In germline, CDR1 is ENHRY, CDR2 SYGVKD. With 4 bases clipped from V and 1 base from J, the junction kept 6 bases outside the gene matches. The CDR3 spans 16 residues. The CDR3 loop reads CAISADRTGGTDTQYF. The CDR3 bases are TGTGCCATCAGTGCCGATCGGACAGGGGGCACAGATACGCAGTATTTT.

This clonotype was counted only a few times. V usage is TRBV6-1 and J usage is TRBJ2-1, with no clear D. Germline V gene sequence: CDR1 MNHNS, CDR2 SASEGT. The CDR3 runs to 12 residues. Trimming shortened V by 4 bases and J by 3 bases, and 4 bases separated the two germline ends. CDR3 nucleotide sequence: TGTGCCAGCAGTGTCCTCTACAATGAGCAGTTCTTC. It codes for CASSVLYNEQFF.

The chain recombines TRBV20-1 with TRBJ1-5, with a tentative D call TRBD1 (5 bases). The CDR3 covers 16 residues. Between the trimmed V and J ends, which lost 3 bases and 4 bases, there was a span of 19 bases. Germline V gene data show CDR1 as DFQATT and CDR2 as SNEGSKA (reference sequence). CDR3 region: CSASTARGVGNQPQHF. In DNA form, the CDR3 reads TGCAGTGCTAGCACCGCGAGGGGCGTAGGGAATCAGCCCCAGCATTTT.

This chain joins TRBV20-1 and TRBJ1-2; a weak D match, TRBD1 (6 bases). Germline V lookup: CDR1 DFQATT, CDR2 SNEGSKA (reference sequence). This CDR3 contains 13 residues. V shed 8 bases and J shed 7 bases, with 20 bases lying between them. The CDR3 coding sequence is TGCAGTCAGGCGGGGCAGGGGTTACGTGGCTACACCTTC. Its translation: CSQAGQGLRGYTF.

The CDR3 coding sequence is TGTATCTCTGAGGGGGGGAATCCCATGAACACTGAAGCTTTCTTT. Translating it yields CISEGGNPMNTEAFF. The chain employs TRBV7-5 and TRBJ1-1; the D call TRBD1 from the table was never checked on the DNA. TRBV7-5 represents a pseudogene. There are 15 residues in the CDR3.

This chain uses TRBV11-2 with TRBJ2-7; TRBD1 agrees at 11 bases. The ends lost 3 bases at V and 2 bases at J; junction bases unmatched: 3. CDR3 length: 15 residues. Germline V gene data show CDR1 as SGHAT and CDR2 as FQNNGV. The CDR3 region has the DNA TGTGCCAGCAGCTTCCCGGGACAGGGGGCCTACGAGCAGTACTTC. Its translation is CASSFPGQGAYEQYF.

For the CDR3, the DNA is TGTGCCAGCAGCCCGGACGGGACAGCACGGAACACCGGGGAGCTGTTTTTT. Its translation: CASSPDGTARNTGELFF. The chain joins TRBV27 to TRBJ2-2, with TRBD1 matching over 7 bases. Germline lookup yields CDR1 MNHEY and CDR2 SMNVEV (reference sequence). CDR3 length: 17 amino acids. The V segment lost 6 bases and the J segment 1 base; nucleotides outside the gene matches: 11.

The chain has TRBV6-1 and TRBJ1-3; D ambiguous. Germline CDR1 reads MNHNS; CDR2 reads SASEGT. The length of the CDR3 is 15 residues. Trimming left V 8 bases short and J 2 bases short, with 16 bases between. The chain's CDR3 is CASSVNRGPGNTIYF. The CDR3 DNA follows: TGTGCCAGCTCGGTCAATAGAGGGCCTGGAAACACCATATATTTT.

The V call is TRBV27, the J call TRBJ2-7, with D hard to call. The germline V and J ends were trimmed by 7 bases and 3 bases, with 19 bases remaining between them. CDR3 size: 15 residues. CDR1 and CDR2 (germline): MNHEY, SMNVEV (reference sequence). The CDR3 reads CASTPRKGISYEQYF. CDR3 bases: TGTGCCAGCACCCCCCGGAAAGGGATAAGCTACGAGCAGTACTTC.

The genes are TRBV19 and TRBJ1-4; 7 positions agree with TRBD1. Germline lookup yields CDR1 LNHDA and CDR2 SQIVND (reference sequence). The CDR3 has 14 residues. Unmatched junction bases numbered 8, after V lost 6 bases and J lost 7 bases. This CDR3 reads CASSMTGTSEKLFF. The CDR3 DNA follows: TGTGCCAGTAGCATGACAGGGACCAGTGAAAAACTGTTTTTT.

This clonotype has a handful of counts. The rearrangement joins TRBV7-9 to TRBJ2-5; D is perhaps TRBD2 (6 bases). Germline V gene data show CDR1 as SEHNR and CDR2 as FQNEAQ (reference sequence). The CDR3 runs 15 residues. The V and J ends lost 3 bases and 5 bases respectively, with 16 bases between them. CDR3 residues: CASSLAGLSWETQYF. CDR3 sequence (DNA): TGTGCCAGCAGCTTGGCGGGACTTTCCTGGGAGACCCAGTACTTC.

The rearrangement uses TRBV5-1 and TRBJ1-5; D may be TRBD1 (6 bases). Germline loops: CDR1 SGHRS, CDR2 YFSETQ. The V end lost 4 bases, the J end lost 0 bases, and 11 bases lay between the germline ends. The CDR3 covers 15 residues. The CDR3, as DNA: TGCGCCAGCAGCCTGGACAGTTATAGCAATCAGCCCCAGCATTTT. This gives the protein CASSLDSYSNQPQHF. The whole variable domain, filled in from reference TRBV5-1 and TRBJ1-5, reads KAGVTQTPRYLIKTRGQQVTLSCSPISGHRSVSWYQQTPGQGLQFLFEYFSETQRNKGNFPGRFSGRQFSNSRSEMNVSTLELGDSALYLCASSLDSYSNQPQHFGDGTRLSIL.

This clonotype was observed a few times. The chain employs TRBV7-6 and TRBJ2-5, with a possible D match to TRBD1 (5 bases). The V and J ends lost 0 bases and 5 bases respectively, with 7 bases between them. Germline CDR1 SGHVS, CDR2 FNYEAQ. This CDR3 comprises 13 residues. The CDR3 loop reads CASSLAGLETQYF. As DNA, the CDR3 is TGTGCCAGCAGCTTAGCGGGGCTGGAGACCCAGTACTTC.

This clonotype was observed a single time. The chain joins TRBV24-1 to TRBJ2-2; 13 bases line up with TRBD2. V lost 3 bases to trimming and J lost 5 bases; unmatched junction nucleotides: 5. The CDR3 totals 17 residues. Germline assignment: CDR1 KGHDR and CDR2 SFDVKD. The CDR3 region is CATSDILAGGNTGELFF. In nucleotides, the CDR3 is TGTGCCACCAGTGATATACTAGCGGGAGGGAATACCGGGGAGCTGTTTTTT.

The sample holds a few counts of this clonotype. This rearrangement joins TRBV7-7 to TRBJ2-5, with D possibly TRBD1 on 5 matching bases. This CDR3 region has 13 residues. The germline CDR1 and CDR2 sequences are SSHAT and FNYEAQ (reference sequence). V shed 4 bases and J shed 5 bases, with 11 bases lying between them. The CDR3 nucleotides are TGTGCCAGCAGCTCCCAGGACACCGAGACCCAGTACTTC. Its protein product is CASSSQDTETQYF.

The table lists this clonotype with a count of one. This rearrangement joins TRBV7-2 to TRBJ1-4; D possibly corresponds to TRBD1 (6 bases). Per the germline V gene, CDR1 is SGHTA and CDR2 is FQGNSA. The CDR3 runs to 15 residues. With 5 bases removed from V and 1 base from J, the gap between germline ends came to 11 bases. This CDR3 reads CASSEQGLTNEKLFF. The CDR3 region has the DNA TGTGCCAGCAGCGAGCAGGGGTTAACTAATGAAAAACTGTTTTTT.

The rearrangement joins TRBV24-1 to TRBJ2-5; TRBD2 agrees at 8 bases. Germline V gene data show CDR1 as KGHDR and CDR2 as SFDVKD. V was pared by 1 base and J by 4 bases, with 1 base of the junction left unmatched. This CDR3 is 14 amino acids long. The chain's CDR3 is CATSDLAGVETQYF. CDR3 DNA sequence: TGTGCCACCAGTGATTTAGCGGGAGTAGAGACCCAGTACTTC.